Presented here are 14 T cell receptor beta chains from one specimen sequenced in a study of cytomegalovirus exposure and HLA in healthy donors. With 60 Vbeta and 13 Jbeta primers, the PCR was carried out. The method was immunoSEQ multiplex PCR; TCRdb's version includes in-frame clones alone and lacks a portion of them. Of roughly 150,000 clones in the sample, 60% to 80% were seen once. Sequencing was carried out using PBMCs. Every receptor here comes from a young woman in good health and CMV-seronegative.

The V gene is TRBV7-2, the J gene TRBJ2-2, with D perhaps TRBD1 (6 bases). The CDR3 runs to 16 residues. CDR1 is SGHTA and CDR2 is FQGNSA in the germline V gene. Trimming took 5 bases from V and 2 from J, leaving 15 bases between them. The CDR3: CASSEPWGPNTGELFF. The CDR3 nucleotides read TGTGCCAGCAGCGAACCCTGGGGGCCCAACACCGGGGAGCTGTTTTTT.

V is TRBV13 and J is TRBJ1-2, with TRBD1 matching 7 bases. Per the germline V gene, CDR1 is PRHDT and CDR2 is FYEKMQ (reference sequence). V was clipped by 6 bases and J by 5 bases; unmatched bases: 15. CDR3 size: 16 residues. Here the CDR3 reads CASSQGQEVPLYGYTF. In nucleotides, the CDR3 is TGTGCCAGCAGTCAAGGACAGGAGGTACCTTTGTATGGCTACACCTTC.

The chain recombines TRBV6-1 with TRBJ1-1; 7 bases are a match to TRBD1. CDR3 length: 14 amino acids. Germline lookup yields CDR1 MNHNS and CDR2 SASEGT. V dropped 2 bases and J dropped 8; count of bases not matched to a gene: 8. The CDR3 region is CASSEQSQGVEAFF. The CDR3 coding sequence is TGTGCCAGCAGTGAACAATCCCAGGGGGTAGAAGCTTTCTTT.

The rearrangement joins TRBV28 to TRBJ1-5; possibly TRBD1 for D (6 bases). V lost 5 bases and J 4 bases, leaving 15 bases between the germline ends. Germline V gene data show CDR1 as MDHEN and CDR2 as SYDVKM. The CDR3 is 15 amino acids. CDR3 sequence (DNA): TGTGCCAGCAGTGAACCGACAGGTGAGAATCAGCCCCAGCATTTT. It is translated as CASSEPTGENQPQHF. The full variable domain, with the rest looked up from reference TRBV28 and TRBJ1-5, is DVKVTQSSRYLVKRTGEKVFLECVQDMDHENMFWYRQDPGLGLRLIYFSYDVKMKEKGDIPEGYSVSREKKERFSLILESASTNQTSMYLCASSEPTGENQPQHFGDGTRLSIL.

This chain uses TRBV2 with TRBJ1-6; 8 positions agree with TRBD1. This CDR3 comprises 14 residues. V shed 5 bases, J shed 8 bases, and the junction held 5 bases outside the gene matches. CDR1 is SNHLY, CDR2 FYNNEI, per germline. CDR3 sequence reads: CASSRTGQDSPLHF. The CDR3 region has the DNA TGTGCCAGCAGTCGGACAGGGCAGGATTCACCCCTCCACTTT.

The V and J genes are TRBV2 and TRBJ2-2, with 13 positions matching TRBD2. The CDR3 sequence is 15 residues long. The germline V gene encodes CDR1 SNHLY and CDR2 FYNNEI. V shed 7 bases, J shed 4 bases, and the junction held 3 bases outside the gene matches. In DNA, the CDR3 is TGTGCCAGCAAAACTAGCGGGAGGGGCACCGGGGAGCTGTTTTTT. Translation gives CASKTSGRGTGELFF. The full variable domain, completed using reference TRBV2 and TRBJ2-2, is EPEVTQTPSHQVTQMGQEVILRCVPISNHLYFYWYRQILGQKVEFLVSFYNNEISEKSEIFDDQFSVERPDGSNFTLKIRSTKLEDSAMYFCASKTSGRGTGELFFGEGSRLTVL.

This clone occurred once. This chain connects TRBV6-1 to TRBJ2-5; D is possibly TRBD2 (5 bases). CDR3 size: 13 residues. CDR1 is MNHNS and CDR2 is SASEGT in the germline V gene. V was cut by 6 bases and J by 3 bases, with 11 bases left in between. The CDR3 coding sequence is TGTGCCAGCAGGCGGGCTACAAAAGAGACCCAGTACTTC. Its translation: CASRRATKETQYF.

J is TRBJ1-2 and V is TRBV18; D is possibly TRBD1 (5 bases). CDR3 length: 14 residues. Germline assignment: CDR1 KGHSH and CDR2 LQKENI. Trimming took off 8 bases at V and 3 bases at J, with 16 bases between the two ends. The CDR3 DNA follows: TGTGCCAGCCTGGCGGGGGTACCGGACTATGGCTACACCTTC. Residues: CASLAGVPDYGYTF. The full variable domain, completed using reference TRBV18 and TRBJ1-2, is NAGVMQNPRHLVRRRGQEARLRCSPMKGHSHVYWYRQLPEEGLKFMVYLQKENIIDESGMPKERFSAEFPKEGPSILRIQQVVRGDSAAYFCASLAGVPDYGYTFGSGTRLTVV.

V gene TRBV5-5 combines with J gene TRBJ2-3; 9 bases agree with TRBD2. The junction had 9 bases not matched to a gene; V was cut back by 4 bases and J by 6 bases. Germline V lookup: CDR1 SGHKS, CDR2 YYEKEE (reference sequence). CDR3 length equals 15 residues. CDR3 loop: CASSPSGAIDDTQYF. The CDR3 coding sequence is TGTGCCAGCAGCCCTAGCGGGGCCATTGACGATACGCAGTATTTT.

The genes are TRBV5-4 and TRBJ2-5, with 7 bases aligning to TRBD1. This CDR3 contains 13 residues. The J segment lost 2 bases and the V segment lost 6 bases, leaving 4 bases of the junction unmatched. Germline assignment: CDR1 SGHNT and CDR2 YYREEE (reference sequence). Here the CDR3 reads CASTIQGQETQYF. In DNA form, the CDR3 reads TGTGCCAGCACCATACAGGGGCAAGAGACCCAGTACTTC.

V gene TRBV28 combines with J gene TRBJ1-3; D gene unclear. Deletions cut 3 bases from V and 2 bases from J, with 8 bases between. CDR3 size: 14 residues. Germline loops: CDR1 MDHEN, CDR2 SYDVKM. CDR3 amino acids: CASSLVIAGNTIYF. CDR3 coding DNA: TGTGCCAGCAGTTTGGTGATAGCTGGAAACACCATATATTTT.

The chain combines TRBV9 with TRBJ1-3; D not certain. This CDR3 contains 15 residues. Trimming cost V 0 bases and J 10 bases, with 17 bases left between them. The germline gives CDR1 SGDLS, CDR2 YYNGEE. This CDR3 is CASSVVEPSRGTIYF. CDR3 nucleotides: TGTGCCAGCAGCGTAGTTGAACCGTCCAGAGGTACCATATATTTT.

The chain carries TRBV5-5 and TRBJ1-1; D remains unclear. V was clipped by 4 bases and J by 1 base, with 8 bases between them. CDR1 SGHKS and CDR2 YYEKEE come from the germline V gene (reference sequence). The CDR3 loop spans 13 amino acids. Here the CDR3 DNA reads TGTGCCAGCAGCACAGCCCAGAACACTGAAGCTTTCTTT. Encoded protein: CASSTAQNTEAFF.

This chain links TRBV19 with TRBJ1-6; D uncertain. V was pared by 3 bases and J by 2 bases, with 8 bases between. CDR3 length: 15 residues. In germline, CDR1 is LNHDA, CDR2 SQIVND (reference sequence). The DNA of the CDR3 is TGTGCCAGTAGTATTGGTCAGGCCTATAATTCACCCCTCCACTTT. The encoded protein is CASSIGQAYNSPLHF.